This is a list of T cell receptor beta chains from one sample in a study of blood T cell repertoires in COVID-19. The method was immunoSEQ multiplex PCR; TCRdb's version includes in-frame clones alone and lacks a portion of them. Among fewer than 500,000 clones listed, roughly four fifths were seen once. The sequencing sample was made of peripheral blood. These receptors were collected from a human donor with acute or convalescent COVID-19. The donor label of this sample is uncertain. CDR3s include the opening cysteine and the closing phenylalanine or tryptophan. D genes are given only for firm matches. Not every row has a clone size; where given, it reads once, few, many or a size class.

v_call	d_call	clone_size	j_call	cdr3_aa	cdr3_nt
TRBV5-4	.	.	TRBJ2-1	CASSPRVGSYNEQFF	TGTGCCAGCAGTCCCAGGGTAGGGTCCTACAATGAGCAGTTCTTC
TRBV28	TRBD1	.	TRBJ1-1	CASSPTDRDTEAFF	TGTGCCAGCAGTCCGACGGACAGGGACACTGAAGCTTTCTTT
TRBV2	.	.	TRBJ1-2	CASSESLSGYGYTF	TGTGCCAGCAGTGAATCCTTATCAGGGTATGGCTACACCTTC
TRBV10-1	.	.	TRBJ2-2	CASSESRGRRTGELFF	TGCGCCAGCAGTGAGTCGCGGGGTCGGAGGACCGGGGAGCTGTTTTTT
TRBV3-1/TRBV3-2	TRBD1	.	TRBJ1-5	CASSPGTGGSQPQHF	TGTGCCAGCAGCCCCGGGACAGGGGGCAGTCAGCCCCAGCATTTT
TRBV7-2	TRBD2	.	TRBJ2-1	CASSLSGGTYNEQFF	TGTGCCAGCAGCTTGAGCGGGGGAACCTACAATGAGCAGTTCTTC
TRBV5-4	TRBD2	few	TRBJ2-7	CASSKGAGGLYNEQYF	TGTGCCAGCAGCAAAGGAGCGGGGGGGCTCTACAACGAGCAGTACTTC
TRBV7-7	.	.	TRBJ2-2	CASKKGPNTGELFF	TGTGCCAGCAAAAAGGGGCCGAACACCGGGGAGCTGTTTTTT
TRBV12-5	TRBD1	.	TRBJ1-2	CASGFLRQQGASSYGYTF	TGTGCTAGTGGTTTTCTCCGGCAACAGGGGGCTAGTAGCTATGGCTACACCTTC
TRBV28	TRBD1	.	TRBJ2-7	CASKRTGNYEQYF	TGTGCCAGCAAAAGGACAGGGAACTACGAGCAGTACTTC
TRBV20-1	TRBD1	.	TRBJ1-5	CSASVGQGAISNQPQHF	TGCAGTGCTAGTGTGGGACAGGGGGCAATTAGCAATCAGCCCCAGCATTTT
TRBV6-2/TRBV6-3	.	.	TRBJ1-5	CASSYFHSNQPQHF	TGTGCCAGCAGTTACTTTCATAGCAATCAGCCCCAGCATTTT
TRBV4-1	TRBD2	.	TRBJ2-3	CASSQEPAGGSDTQYF	TGCGCCAGCAGCCAAGAACCAGCGGGAGGGTCAGATACGCAGTATTTT
TRBV28	.	once	TRBJ2-7	CASTIPPGEQYF	TGTGCCAGCACCATCCCCCCAGGCGAGCAGTACTTC
TRBV28	.	.	TRBJ1-2	CASSEGGNPLPGYTF	TGTGCCAGCAGCGAAGGGGGAAACCCTCTCCCTGGCTACACCTTC
TRBV27	.	few	TRBJ2-7	CASSERTGGSYEQYF	TGTGCCAGCAGTGAACGTACTGGAGGATCTTACGAGCAGTACTTC
TRBV11-2	.	.	TRBJ2-7	CASSPQGATAGYEQYF	TGTGCCAGCAGCCCCCAAGGCGCTACTGCAGGTTACGAGCAGTACTTC
TRBV5-8	.	.	TRBJ2-7	CASSFHYTYEQYF	TGTGCCAGCAGCTTTCACTACACGTACGAGCAGTACTTC
TRBV7-6	TRBD1	.	TRBJ2-5	CASSSRQQGEETQYF	TGTGCCAGCAGCTCCAGACAACAGGGGGAAGAGACCCAGTACTTC
TRBV5-1	.	.	TRBJ1-4	CASSLVAGAQEKLFF	TGCGCCAGCAGCTTGGTGGCGGGGGCGCAGGAAAAACTGTTTTTT
TRBV2	TRBD1	once	TRBJ2-1	CASRRDRGAYNEQFF	TGTGCCAGCAGACGGGACAGGGGAGCCTACAATGAGCAGTTCTTC
TRBV5-6	.	once	TRBJ1-1	CASSLALNTEAFF	TGTGCCAGCAGCTTGGCGTTGAACACTGAAGCTTTCTTT
TRBV5-1	.	.	TRBJ2-5	CASSLVGQGSAETQYF	TGCGCCAGCAGCTTGGTGGGGCAGGGGTCAGCAGAGACCCAGTACTTC
TRBV15	TRBD1	.	TRBJ1-2	CATSKDRGQAGYTF	TGTGCCACCAGCAAGGACAGGGGGCAGGCTGGCTACACCTTC
TRBV9	.	.	TRBJ1-1	CASSPLGGFEEAFF	TGTGCCAGCAGCCCACTCGGCGGTTTCGAGGAAGCTTTCTTT
TRBV18	.	few	TRBJ2-1	CASSPYSSNEQFF	TGTGCCAGCTCACCTTACTCTTCCAATGAGCAGTTCTTC
TRBV20-1	.	.	TRBJ2-5	CSASGSDTRQETQYF	TGCAGTGCTAGTGGGTCAGATACACGACAAGAGACCCAGTACTTC
TRBV7-8	TRBD1	.	TRBJ1-2	CASSDTGTGFAGYTF	TGTGCCAGCAGCGATACCGGGACAGGGTTTGCTGGCTACACCTTC
TRBV2	.	once	TRBJ1-2	CASSVQGLINYGYTF	TGTGCCAGCAGTGTACAAGGACTTATAAACTATGGCTACACCTTC
TRBV7-2	TRBD1	.	TRBJ1-1	CASSQTGKNTEAFF	TGTGCCAGCAGCCAGACAGGGAAGAACACTGAAGCTTTCTTT
TRBV27	.	.	TRBJ1-2	CASSLPGGYGYTF	TGTGCCAGCAGTTTACCCGGGGGATATGGCTACACCTTC
TRBV28	.	many	TRBJ1-4	CASTLGGVMGGKLFF	TGTGCCAGCACCCTCGGTGGCGTCATGGGAGGAAAACTGTTTTTT
TRBV19	TRBD1	.	TRBJ2-5	CASSSRAGGPRMETQYF	TGTGCCAGTAGTTCCCGGGCAGGGGGCCCGAGGATGGAGACCCAGTACTTC
TRBV30	.	once	TRBJ2-5	CAWSDDMHQETQYF	TGTGCCTGGAGCGACGACATGCACCAAGAGACCCAGTACTTC
TRBV5-6	.	.	TRBJ1-1	CASSVGQGAFF	TGTGCCAGCAGCGTAGGGCAGGGAGCTTTCTTT
TRBV2	TRBD1	.	TRBJ2-2	CASSRTGATGELFF	TGTGCCAGCAGTAGGACAGGGGCCACCGGGGAGCTGTTTTTT
TRBV3-1/TRBV3-2	.	once	TRBJ1-1	CASSHDSTNTEAFF	TGTGCCAGCAGCCACGACAGTACGAACACTGAAGCTTTCTTT
TRBV4-2	TRBD2	.	TRBJ2-2	CASSQASAGEIGELFF	TGTGCCAGCAGCCAAGCTTCTGCGGGAGAGATCGGGGAGCTGTTTTTT
TRBV5-4	.	.	TRBJ2-1	CASSRRGAVGHEQFF	TGTGCCAGCAGTAGACGGGGAGCGGTCGGCCATGAGCAGTTCTTC
TRBV29-1	.	.	TRBJ1-2	CSVAPTDTFYGYTF	TGCAGCGTTGCCCCAACGGACACTTTCTATGGCTACACCTTC
TRBV4-2	TRBD2	many	TRBJ2-1	CASSQEYRGLAYNEQFF	TGTGCCAGCAGCCAAGAATACCGCGGACTAGCCTACAATGAGCAGTTCTTC
TRBV4-2	.	.	TRBJ1-6	CASSQPGHYFSPLHF	TGTGCCAGCAGCCAGCCGGGACATTACTTTTCACCCCTCCACTTT
TRBV18	.	.	TRBJ2-3	CASSHAAGSTDTQYF	TGTGCCAGCTCACATGCCGCGGGGAGCACAGATACGCAGTATTTT
TRBV6-1	.	many	TRBJ2-7	CASSEGMQGSYEQYF	TGTGCCAGCAGTGAAGGTATGCAGGGCTCCTACGAGCAGTACTTC
TRBV19	.	.	TRBJ1-2	CASSGTPGPRAGYGYTF	TGTGCCAGTAGTGGGACTCCGGGACCGCGGGCTGGGTATGGCTACACCTTC
TRBV6-5	.	few	TRBJ1-6	CASSLLGGSPLHF	TGTGCCAGCAGTCTGTTGGGGGGTTCACCCCTCCACTTT
TRBV3-1/TRBV3-2	.	.	TRBJ1-6	CASSQEPHSSYNSPLHF	TGTGCCAGCAGCCAGGAGCCCCATAGCTCCTATAATTCACCCCTCCACTTT
TRBV6-5	.	.	TRBJ2-7	CASSYSRDIVYEQYF	TGTGCCAGCAGTTACTCGAGGGACATAGTCTACGAGCAGTACTTC
TRBV4-2	.	few	TRBJ1-3	CASSPGGSGNTIYF	TGTGCCAGCAGCCCTGGCGGCTCTGGAAACACCATATATTTT
TRBV12-5	.	.	TRBJ2-1	CASGPQGLNEQFF	TGTGCTAGTGGTCCACAGGGTTTGAATGAGCAGTTCTTC
TRBV5-1	.	.	TRBJ2-2	CASSLGLAKNTGELFF	TGCGCCAGCAGCTTGGGTCTAGCGAAGAACACCGGGGAGCTGTTTTTT
TRBV6-5	.	many	TRBJ2-1	CASSYAGGYNEQFF	TGTGCCAGCAGTTACGCCGGGGGCTACAATGAGCAGTTCTTC
TRBV6-5	.	.	TRBJ1-2	CASSPDTVYGYTF	TGTGCCAGCAGTCCGGACACCGTATATGGCTACACCTTC
TRBV18	TRBD1	.	TRBJ2-5	CASSSQILGQGFQETQYF	TGTGCCAGCTCATCCCAAATCCTCGGACAGGGCTTCCAAGAGACCCAGTACTTC
TRBV13	TRBD2	.	TRBJ2-3	CASSLELAGGTDTQYF	TGTGCCAGCAGCTTAGAACTAGCGGGGGGCACAGATACGCAGTATTTT
TRBV11-2	.	.	TRBJ2-5	CASSLGPGKETQYF	TGTGCCAGCAGCTTAGGGCCAGGGAAAGAGACCCAGTACTTC
TRBV5-1	.	.	TRBJ1-3	CASSLGPGNEDSSSGNTIYF	TGCGCCAGCAGCCTGGGGCCGGGAAATGAGGACTCGAGCTCTGGAAACACCATATATTTT
TRBV6-6	.	.	TRBJ1-1	CASSARQRAFF	TGTGCCAGCAGTGCCCGACAGAGGGCTTTCTTT
TRBV7-2	TRBD1	.	TRBJ1-4	CASSLAPGQVNEKLFF	TGTGCCAGCAGCTTAGCCCCGGGACAGGTTAATGAAAAACTGTTTTTT
TRBV4-2	.	.	TRBJ2-2	CASSQESNAAGELFF	TGTGCCAGCAGCCAAGAAAGTAACGCGGCCGGGGAGCTGTTTTTT